This note documents a single TCR beta chain sequence. Sequencing used immunoSEQ multiplex PCR; TCRdb keeps in-frame clones, though not all of them. Of 95,000 to 150,000 clones in the sample, about four fifths were seen once. The sample is drawn from a study of blood T cell repertoires in COVID-19. Unmatched junction bases numbered 5, after V lost 4 bases and J lost 3 bases. CDR1 SGHDT and CDR2 YYEEEE come from the germline V gene. This CDR3 has 14 amino acids. V is TRBV5-6 and J is TRBJ1-2, with 8 bases lining up with TRBD1. Sequencing was done on a sample of peripheral blood. The sequence derives from a woman in her sixties or seventies with acute or convalescent COVID-19. CDR3 nucleotide sequence: TGTGCCAGCAGCCAAGGACAGGGTGACTATGGCTACACCTTC. Translated: CASSQGQGDYGYTF.